The 20 T cell receptor beta chains listed next were all sequenced from one sample in a study of T cells in Graves' hyperthyroidism and ophthalmopathy. TCR beta CDR3 regions were amplified from RNA. A first-round RT-PCR of the TCR CDR3 used the HTBI primer set. TCRdb itself ran the multiplex PCR reads through MiXCR, one entry per CDR3 protein. The sample shows under 350,000 distinct CDR3 sequences, roughly 13% of them seen only once. Sample: blood. The receptors shown here come from a woman in her 40s with Graves' ophthalmopathy.

The genes are TRBV12-3 or TRBV12-4 and TRBJ2-3; tentatively, D is TRBD2 (7 bases). CDR3 length: 15 residues. V shed 5 bases and J shed 5 bases, with 17 bases lying between them. The CDR3 reads CASSPRGAGVDTQYF. The CDR3 region has the DNA TGTGCCAGCAGTCCCCGGGGGGCCGGGGTAGATACGCAGTATTTT.

The gene calls are TRBV6-1 and TRBJ1-2; TRBD1 agrees at 7 bases. V shed 5 bases and J 5 bases; nucleotides not matched to a gene: 11. This CDR3 spans 15 amino acids. Germline V gene lookup returns CDR1 MNHNS and CDR2 SASEGT. The CDR3 DNA sequence: TGTGCCAGCAGTCCGACAGGGAATATACAGTATGGCTACACCTTC. This sequence encodes CASSPTGNIQYGYTF.

This clonotype was recorded many times. CDR3 amino acids: CATSVGFAGELFF. The CDR3 DNA sequence: TGTGCCACCAGTGTTGGGTTTGCCGGGGAGCTGTTTTTT. The chain joins TRBV24-1 to TRBJ2-2; no clear D gene. The ends were cut back, 5 bases at V and 6 bases at J, with 9 bases in the middle. The CDR3 has 13 residues. Germline CDR1 reads KGHDR; CDR2 reads SFDVKD.

J is TRBJ1-2 and V is TRBV24-1, with D maybe TRBD1 (6 bases). The CDR3 is 17 residues long. Germline lookup yields CDR1 KGHDR and CDR2 SFDVKD. V was clipped by 2 bases and J by 0 bases, with 15 bases between them. CDR3 coding DNA: TGTGCCACCAGTGATTCGACGGAGACAGGAGCTAACTATGGCTACACCTTC. This codes for CATSDSTETGANYGYTF.

This clonotype was detected ten times or more. The chain carries TRBV7-9 and TRBJ2-7; D ambiguous. The ends were cut back, 1 base at V and 3 bases at J, with 7 bases in the middle. CDR1 is SEHNR and CDR2 is FQNEAQ in the germline V gene (reference sequence). The CDR3 has 13 residues. CDR3 amino acids: CASSLGGNYEQYF. The CDR3 nucleotides are TGTGCCAGCAGCTTAGGGGGAAACTACGAGCAGTACTTC. Using reference TRBV7-9 and TRBJ2-7 for the parts outside the CDR3, the full variable domain is DTGVSQNPRHKITKRGQNVTFRCDPISEHNRLYWYRQTLGQGPEFLTYFQNEAQLEKSRLLSDRFSAERPKGSFSTLEIQRTEQGDSAMYLCASSLGGNYEQYFGPGTRLTVT.

As for this clonotype: A much bigger clone sits one base away, suggesting this may be a read error. CDR3 sequence reads: CASSQTSGADTRYF. In DNA, the CDR3 is TGTGCCAGCAGCCAGACTAGCGGTGCGGATACGCGGTATTTT. This chain links TRBV7-9 with TRBJ2-3; 9 bases match TRBD2. The CDR3 has 14 residues. The V gene's germline CDR1 is SEHNR and CDR2 FQNEAQ (reference sequence).

This clonotype was counted at least ten times. The chain carries TRBV27 and TRBJ2-3, with TRBD2 matching over 10 bases. Germline lookup yields CDR1 MNHEY and CDR2 SMNVEV (reference sequence). This CDR3 spans 16 amino acids. J was trimmed by 6 bases and V by 7 bases; bases with no gene match: 13. This CDR3 is CASKRRASGSLDTQYF. For the CDR3, the DNA is TGTGCCAGCAAGAGGCGGGCTAGCGGGAGTTTGGATACGCAGTATTTT.

This clonotype was counted at least ten times. The chain carries TRBV28 and TRBJ2-5, with D tentatively TRBD2 (6 bases). V was shortened by 3 bases and J by 3 bases, with 8 bases between the two germline ends. The CDR3 is 13 residues long. Germline V gene sequence: CDR1 MDHEN, CDR2 SYDVKM. CDR3 region: CASSFLAKETQYF. CDR3 coding DNA: TGTGCCAGCAGTTTTCTAGCGAAAGAGACCCAGTACTTC.

This sequence joins TRBV20-1 and TRBJ2-3; 7 bases map to TRBD2. Trimming removed 0 bases from V and 0 bases from J; junction bases left unmatched: 15. The length of the CDR3 is 19 residues. In germline, CDR1 is DFQATT, CDR2 SNEGSKA (reference sequence). The CDR3 protein is CSARDWGGSSGGSTDTQYF. The CDR3 nucleotides are TGCAGTGCTAGAGATTGGGGAGGGAGTAGCGGAGGGAGCACAGATACGCAGTATTTT.

This sequence joins TRBV19 and TRBJ1-3; D call uncertain. CDR3 length: 15 amino acids. Germline values: CDR1 LNHDA, CDR2 SQIVND (reference sequence). The V end was cut by 2 bases, the J end by 0 bases, with 8 bases between. CDR3 region: CASSIQASSGNTIYF. CDR3 sequence (DNA): TGTGCCAGTAGTATACAGGCAAGCTCTGGAAACACCATATATTTT.

This clonotype was seen once. The rearrangement joins TRBV18 to TRBJ2-7; no firm D call. Germline CDR1 KGHSH, CDR2 LQKENI. V lost 2 bases to trimming and J lost 3 bases, with 14 bases between them. This CDR3 has 15 residues. The CDR3 DNA reads TGTGCCAGCTCACCAGCACGATTCCAAAACTACGAGCAGTACTTC. Residues: CASSPARFQNYEQYF.

The chain carries TRBV7-9 and TRBJ1-2; D may be TRBD1 (5 bases). Trimming pared 1 base from V and 5 bases from J, leaving 14 bases between. The CDR3 is 15 residues long. In germline, CDR1 is SEHNR, CDR2 FQNEAQ (reference sequence). The CDR3 DNA is TGTGCCAGCAGCTTAGATCGGGGCAGAGGGTATGGCTACACCTTC. Protein sequence: CASSLDRGRGYGYTF.

This clonotype has only a few counts. Given a much more abundant clone one base away, this may be a read error. J is TRBJ1-2 and V is TRBV27; possibly TRBD1 for D (6 bases). V was cut by 6 bases and J by 2 bases, with 10 bases left in between. CDR1 is MNHEY and CDR2 is SMNVEV in the germline V gene (reference sequence). This CDR3 has 13 residues. This CDR3 reads CASRERGNYGYTF. CDR3 nucleotides: TGTGCCAGCAGGGAAAGGGGGAACTATGGCTACACCTTC.

This clonotype was recorded at least ten times. The V gene is TRBV12-3 or TRBV12-4, the J gene TRBJ2-7; D ambiguous. Deletions cut 1 base from V and 2 bases from J, with 9 bases between. This CDR3 spans 14 amino acids. This CDR3 is CASSLGLGTYEQYF. The DNA of the CDR3 is TGTGCCAGCAGTTTAGGACTGGGGACCTACGAGCAGTACTTC.

The J gene is TRBJ2-7, the V gene TRBV5-1, with D possibly matching TRBD1 (5 bases). Per germline, CDR1 SGHRS and CDR2 YFSETQ. Trimming removed 4 bases at V and 0 bases at J, with 11 bases between. The CDR3 runs 14 residues. CDR3 protein: CASSARQSSYEQYF. CDR3 coding DNA: TGCGCCAGCAGCGCACGACAGAGCTCCTACGAGCAGTACTTC.

This clonotype was detected ten times or more. This chain links TRBV28 with TRBJ2-7, with a tentative D call TRBD1 (6 bases). V was trimmed by 7 bases and J by 4 bases, leaving 20 bases between them. Germline CDR1 is MDHEN and CDR2 is SYDVKM. The CDR3 length is 15 residues. CDR3 DNA: TGTGCCAGCATCCACTGGACAGCCCGCTGTTACGAGCAGTACTTC. Protein product: CASIHWTARCYEQYF.

The chain carries TRBV6-1 and TRBJ2-6; D possibly corresponds to TRBD2 (6 bases). Germline lookup yields CDR1 MNHNS and CDR2 SASEGT. This CDR3 spans 17 amino acids. V lost 5 bases and J 3 bases, leaving 17 bases between the germline ends. The CDR3 reads CASSTNPGVGGANVLTF. CDR3 DNA sequence: TGTGCCAGCAGTACAAACCCGGGGGTGGGTGGGGCCAACGTCCTGACTTTC.

This clonotype was detected only a few times. CDR3 residues: CASSDSGGDSGSGNTIYF. The CDR3 DNA is TGTGCCAGCAGTGATAGCGGGGGGGACAGTGGCTCTGGAAACACCATATATTTT. The V and J genes are TRBV25-1 and TRBJ1-3, with 7 bases matching TRBD1. This CDR3 is built from 18 residues. In germline, CDR1 is MGHDK, CDR2 SYGVNS. The junction had 11 bases not matched to a gene; V was cut back by 3 bases and J by 0 bases. The variable domain in full, completed from reference TRBV25-1 and TRBJ1-3, reads EADIYQTPRYLVIGTGKKITLECSQTMGHDKMYWYQQDPGMELHLIHYSYGVNSTEKGDLSSESTVSRIRTEHFPLTLESARPSHTSQYLCASSDSGGDSGSGNTIYFGEGSWLTVV.

This clonotype was observed many times. The chain recombines TRBV20-1 with TRBJ2-1, with D maybe TRBD1 (5 bases). In germline, CDR1 is DFQATT, CDR2 SNEGSKA (reference sequence). This CDR3 contains 16 residues. V dropped 0 bases and J dropped 6 bases, with 18 bases sitting between them. The CDR3 DNA reads TGCAGTGCTAGAGATCCTAACAGGCCGGTACGCAATGAGCAGTTCTTC. This encodes CSARDPNRPVRNEQFF.

This clonotype was detected only a few times. The genes are TRBV5-1 and TRBJ2-1; D unresolved. Germline assignment: CDR1 SGHRS and CDR2 YFSETQ. Deletions cut 4 bases from V and 9 bases from J, with 14 bases between. The CDR3 extends over 13 amino acids. The CDR3 region is CASSPTGIFEQFF. The CDR3 DNA sequence: TGCGCCAGCAGCCCGACGGGTATTTTTGAGCAGTTCTTC.